The T cell receptor (beta chain) described here comes from a study of T cells after yellow fever vaccination. Study-wide results and limits: Researchers noted that a small share of clonotypes showed up in both CD4 and CD8 compartments.

In TCRdb, the 5' RACE reads were re-called with MiXCR into one record per CDR3 protein. The sample has a few hundred thousand distinct CDR3 sequences; approximately 3.9% are singletons. V lost 4 bases and J lost 7; bases outside the gene matches: 5. Germline CDR1 SGHTA, CDR2 FQGNSA. The CDR3 runs 13 residues. There are many counts of this clonotype. Antigen unknown. The sequences come from PBMCs, collected on the day of the yellow fever booster vaccination. This chain uses TRBV7-2 with TRBJ1-1; TRBD1 matches 8 bases. The receptor was isolated from a man aged 18 to 35 who received the YFV17D yellow fever vaccine. CDR3 sequence: CASSSGTGLEAFF. In nucleotides, the CDR3 is TGTGCCAGCAGCTCCGGGACAGGCCTTGAAGCTTTCTTT.